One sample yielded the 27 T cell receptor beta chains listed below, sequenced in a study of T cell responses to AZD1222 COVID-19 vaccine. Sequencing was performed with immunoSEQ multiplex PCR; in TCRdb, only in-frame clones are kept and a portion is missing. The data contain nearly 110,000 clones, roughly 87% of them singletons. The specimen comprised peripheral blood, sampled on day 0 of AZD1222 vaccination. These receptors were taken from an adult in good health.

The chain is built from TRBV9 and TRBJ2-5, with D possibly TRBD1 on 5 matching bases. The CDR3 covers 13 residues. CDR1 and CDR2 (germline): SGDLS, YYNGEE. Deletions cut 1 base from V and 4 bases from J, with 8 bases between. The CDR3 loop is CASSVRQGETQYF. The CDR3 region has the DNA TGTGCCAGCAGCGTAAGGCAGGGAGAGACCCAGTACTTC.

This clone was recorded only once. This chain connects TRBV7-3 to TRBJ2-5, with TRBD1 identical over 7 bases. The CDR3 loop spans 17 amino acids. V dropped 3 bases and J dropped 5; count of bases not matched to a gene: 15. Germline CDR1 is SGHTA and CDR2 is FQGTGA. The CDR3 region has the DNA TGTGCCAGCAGCTTCTCCGGCAGGGGGTCTATGTGGGAGACCCAGTACTTC. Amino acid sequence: CASSFSGRGSMWETQYF.

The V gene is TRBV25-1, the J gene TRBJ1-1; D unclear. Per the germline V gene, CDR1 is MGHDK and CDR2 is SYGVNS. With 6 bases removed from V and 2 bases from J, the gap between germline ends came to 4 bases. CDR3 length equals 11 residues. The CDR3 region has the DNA TGTGCCAGCAGGGCCAACACTGAAGCTTTCTTT. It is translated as CASRANTEAFF.

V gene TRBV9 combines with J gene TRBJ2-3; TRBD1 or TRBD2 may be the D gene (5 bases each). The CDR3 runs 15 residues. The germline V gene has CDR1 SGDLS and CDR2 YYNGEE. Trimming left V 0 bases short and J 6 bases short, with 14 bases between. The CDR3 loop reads CASSVVGDRGDTQYF. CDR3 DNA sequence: TGTGCCAGCAGCGTAGTAGGAGATCGGGGCGATACGCAGTATTTT.

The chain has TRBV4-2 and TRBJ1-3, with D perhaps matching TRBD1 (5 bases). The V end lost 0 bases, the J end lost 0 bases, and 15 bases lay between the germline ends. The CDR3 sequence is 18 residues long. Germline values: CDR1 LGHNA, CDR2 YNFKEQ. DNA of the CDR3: TGTGCCAGCAGCCAAGAAGCCACGGGGGTCGACTCTGGAAACACCATATATTTT. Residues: CASSQEATGVDSGNTIYF.

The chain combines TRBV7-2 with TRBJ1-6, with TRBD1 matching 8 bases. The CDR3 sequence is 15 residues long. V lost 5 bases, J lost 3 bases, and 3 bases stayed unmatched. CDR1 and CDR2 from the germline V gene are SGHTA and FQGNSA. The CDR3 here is CASSVDRGYNSPLHF. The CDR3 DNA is TGTGCCAGCAGCGTTGACAGGGGCTATAATTCACCCCTCCACTTT.

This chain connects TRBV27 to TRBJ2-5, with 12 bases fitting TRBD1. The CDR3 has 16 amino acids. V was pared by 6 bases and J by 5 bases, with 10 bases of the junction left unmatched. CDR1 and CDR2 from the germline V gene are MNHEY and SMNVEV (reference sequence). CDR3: CASSLRDRGRGETQYF. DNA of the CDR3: TGTGCCAGCAGCCTCCGGGACAGGGGGCGCGGGGAGACCCAGTACTTC.

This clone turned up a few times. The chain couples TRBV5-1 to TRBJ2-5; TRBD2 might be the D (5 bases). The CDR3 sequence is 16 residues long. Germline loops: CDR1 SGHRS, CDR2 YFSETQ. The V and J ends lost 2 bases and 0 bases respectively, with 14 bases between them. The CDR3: CASSFAPGSYQETQYF. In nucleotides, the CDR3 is TGCGCCAGCAGCTTTGCCCCGGGGAGTTACCAAGAGACCCAGTACTTC.

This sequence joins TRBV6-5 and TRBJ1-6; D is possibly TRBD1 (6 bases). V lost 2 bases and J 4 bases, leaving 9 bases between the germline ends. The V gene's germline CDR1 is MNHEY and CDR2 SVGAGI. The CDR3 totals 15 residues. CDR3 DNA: TGTGCCAGCAGTTACCCGGGACAATATAATTCACCCCTCCACTTT. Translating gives CASSYPGQYNSPLHF.

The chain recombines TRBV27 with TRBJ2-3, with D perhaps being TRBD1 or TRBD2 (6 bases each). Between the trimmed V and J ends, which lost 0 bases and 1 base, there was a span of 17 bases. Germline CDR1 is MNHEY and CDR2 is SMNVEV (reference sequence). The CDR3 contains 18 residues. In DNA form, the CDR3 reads TGTGCCAGCAGTTTATCTCGTCGGGGGCGGGACCGCACAGATACGCAGTATTTT. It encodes CASSLSRRGRDRTDTQYF.

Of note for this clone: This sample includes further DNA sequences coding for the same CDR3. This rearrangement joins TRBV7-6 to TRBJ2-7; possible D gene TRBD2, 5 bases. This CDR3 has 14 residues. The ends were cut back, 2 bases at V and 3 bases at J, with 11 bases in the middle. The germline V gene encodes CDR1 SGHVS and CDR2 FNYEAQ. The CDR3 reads CASSLTSGDYEQYF. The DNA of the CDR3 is TGTGCCAGCAGCTTAACGAGCGGAGACTACGAGCAGTACTTC.

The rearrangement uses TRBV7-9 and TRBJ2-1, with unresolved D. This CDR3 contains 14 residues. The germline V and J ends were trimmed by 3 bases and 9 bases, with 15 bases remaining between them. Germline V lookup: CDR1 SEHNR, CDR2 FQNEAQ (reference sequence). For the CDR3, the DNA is TGTGCCAGCAGCTTTACGGCTAATGGGATTGAGCAGTTCTTC. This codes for CASSFTANGIEQFF.

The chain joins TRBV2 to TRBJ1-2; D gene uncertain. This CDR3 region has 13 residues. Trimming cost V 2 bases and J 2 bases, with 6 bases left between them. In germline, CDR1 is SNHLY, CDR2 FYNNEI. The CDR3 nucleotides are TGTGCCAGCAGTGAAAGGCAAAACTATGGCTACACCTTC. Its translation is CASSERQNYGYTF.

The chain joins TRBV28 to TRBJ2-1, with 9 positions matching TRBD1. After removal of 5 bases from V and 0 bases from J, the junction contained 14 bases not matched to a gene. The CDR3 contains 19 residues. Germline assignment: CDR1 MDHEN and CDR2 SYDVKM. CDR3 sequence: CASSPWDRVRVSSYNEQFF. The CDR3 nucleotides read TGTGCCAGCAGTCCATGGGACAGGGTCAGGGTTAGCTCCTACAATGAGCAGTTCTTC.

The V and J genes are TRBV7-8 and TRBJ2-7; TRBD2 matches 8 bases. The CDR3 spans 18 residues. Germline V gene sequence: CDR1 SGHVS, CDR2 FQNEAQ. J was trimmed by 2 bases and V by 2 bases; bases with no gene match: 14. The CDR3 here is CASSLKSTSGRLAYEQYF. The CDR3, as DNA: TGTGCCAGCAGCTTAAAGTCAACTAGCGGTAGGTTGGCCTACGAGCAGTACTTC.

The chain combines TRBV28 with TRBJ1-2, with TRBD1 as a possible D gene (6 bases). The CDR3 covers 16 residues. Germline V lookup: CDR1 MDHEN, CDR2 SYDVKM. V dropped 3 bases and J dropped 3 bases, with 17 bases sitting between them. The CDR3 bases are TGTGCCAGCAGTTTTGGTGGGACACCAACGGACTATGGCTACACCTTC. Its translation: CASSFGGTPTDYGYTF.

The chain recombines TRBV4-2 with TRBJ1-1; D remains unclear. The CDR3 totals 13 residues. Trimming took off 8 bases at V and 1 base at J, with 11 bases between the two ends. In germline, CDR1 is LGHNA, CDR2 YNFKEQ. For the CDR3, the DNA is TGTGCCAGCCGAACTTCAGAGAACACTGAAGCTTTCTTT. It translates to CASRTSENTEAFF.

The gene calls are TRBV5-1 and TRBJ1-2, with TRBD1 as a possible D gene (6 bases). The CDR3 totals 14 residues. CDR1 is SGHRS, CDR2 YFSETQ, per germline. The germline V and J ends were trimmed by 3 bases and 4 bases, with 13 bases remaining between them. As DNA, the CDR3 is TGCGCCAGCAGCTCCCGGGACATTGCCTATGGCTACACCTTC. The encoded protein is CASSSRDIAYGYTF.

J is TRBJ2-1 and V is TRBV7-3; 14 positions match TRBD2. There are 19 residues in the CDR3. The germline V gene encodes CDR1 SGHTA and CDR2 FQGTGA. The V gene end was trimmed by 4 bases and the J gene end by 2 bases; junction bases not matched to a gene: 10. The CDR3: CASSSRLAGGPNAYNEQFF. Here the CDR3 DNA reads TGTGCCAGCAGCTCGAGACTAGCGGGAGGGCCAAACGCCTACAATGAGCAGTTCTTC.

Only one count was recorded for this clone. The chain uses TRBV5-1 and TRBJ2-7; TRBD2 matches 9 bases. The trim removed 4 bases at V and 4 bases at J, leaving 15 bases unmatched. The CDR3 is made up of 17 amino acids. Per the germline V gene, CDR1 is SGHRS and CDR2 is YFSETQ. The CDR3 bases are TGCGCCAGCAGCCTGGATCTTTTTGTGCGGGAGGGTTACGAGCAGTACTTC. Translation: CASSLDLFVREGYEQYF.

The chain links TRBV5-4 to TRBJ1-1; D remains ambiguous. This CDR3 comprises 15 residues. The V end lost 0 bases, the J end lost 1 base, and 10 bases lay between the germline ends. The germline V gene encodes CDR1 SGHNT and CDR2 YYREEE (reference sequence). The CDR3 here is CASSLAVGKNTEAFF. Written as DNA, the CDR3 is TGTGCCAGCAGCTTGGCGGTAGGGAAGAACACTGAAGCTTTCTTT.

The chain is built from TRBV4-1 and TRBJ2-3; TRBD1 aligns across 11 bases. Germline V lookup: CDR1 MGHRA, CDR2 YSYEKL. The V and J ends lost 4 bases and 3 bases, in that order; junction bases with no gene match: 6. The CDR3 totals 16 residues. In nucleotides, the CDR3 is TGCGCCAGCAGCCTAAGGGACAGGGGGGCAACAGATACGCAGTATTTT. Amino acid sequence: CASSLRDRGATDTQYF.

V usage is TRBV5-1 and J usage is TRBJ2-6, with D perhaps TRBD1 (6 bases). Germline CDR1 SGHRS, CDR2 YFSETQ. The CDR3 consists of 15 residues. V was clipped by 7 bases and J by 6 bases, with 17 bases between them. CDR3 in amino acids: CASSRDRSEANVLTF. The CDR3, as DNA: TGCGCCAGCTCAAGAGACAGGAGCGAGGCCAACGTCCTGACTTTC.

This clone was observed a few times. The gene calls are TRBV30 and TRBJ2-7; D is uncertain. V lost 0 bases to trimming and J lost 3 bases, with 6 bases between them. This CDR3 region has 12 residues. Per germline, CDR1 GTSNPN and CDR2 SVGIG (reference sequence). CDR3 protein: CAWSVGDYEQYF. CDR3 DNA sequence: TGTGCCTGGAGTGTTGGGGACTACGAGCAGTACTTC.

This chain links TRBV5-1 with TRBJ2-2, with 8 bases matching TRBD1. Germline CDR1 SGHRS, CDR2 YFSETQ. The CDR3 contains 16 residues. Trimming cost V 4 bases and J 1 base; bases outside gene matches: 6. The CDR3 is CASSRAGTGNTGELFF. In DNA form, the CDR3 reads TGCGCCAGCAGCCGAGCCGGGACAGGGAACACCGGGGAGCTGTTTTTT.

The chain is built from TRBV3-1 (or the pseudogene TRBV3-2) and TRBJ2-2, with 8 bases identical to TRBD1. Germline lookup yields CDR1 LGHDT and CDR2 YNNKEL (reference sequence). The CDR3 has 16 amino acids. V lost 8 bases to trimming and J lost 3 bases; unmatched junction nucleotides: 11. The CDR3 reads CASRTRTGTDTGELFF. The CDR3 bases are TGTGCCAGCCGCACCAGGACAGGGACGGACACCGGGGAGCTGTTTTTT.

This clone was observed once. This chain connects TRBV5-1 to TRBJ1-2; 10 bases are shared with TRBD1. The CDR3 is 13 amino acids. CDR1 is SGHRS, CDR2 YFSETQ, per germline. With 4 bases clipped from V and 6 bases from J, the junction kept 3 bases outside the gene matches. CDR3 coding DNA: TGCGCCAGCAGCGAGGGGACAGGGGATGGCTACACCTTC. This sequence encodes CASSEGTGDGYTF.